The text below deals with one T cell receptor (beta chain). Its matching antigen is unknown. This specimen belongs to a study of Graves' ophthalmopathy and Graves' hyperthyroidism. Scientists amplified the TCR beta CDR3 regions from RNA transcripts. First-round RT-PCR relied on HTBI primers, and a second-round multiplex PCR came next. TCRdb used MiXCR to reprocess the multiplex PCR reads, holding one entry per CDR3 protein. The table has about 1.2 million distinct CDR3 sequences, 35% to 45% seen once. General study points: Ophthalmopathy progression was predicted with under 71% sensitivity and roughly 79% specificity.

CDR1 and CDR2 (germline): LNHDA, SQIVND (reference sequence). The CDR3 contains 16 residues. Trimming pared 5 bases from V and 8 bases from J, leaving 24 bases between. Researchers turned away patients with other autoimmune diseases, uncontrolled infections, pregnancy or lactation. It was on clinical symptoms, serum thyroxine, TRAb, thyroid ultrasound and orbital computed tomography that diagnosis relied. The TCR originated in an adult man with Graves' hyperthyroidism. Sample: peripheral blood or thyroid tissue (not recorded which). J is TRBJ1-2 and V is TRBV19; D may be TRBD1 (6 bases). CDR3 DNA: TGTGCCAGTAGTTCAACTGGGGGCGCTCGGGGTTACGGCTACACCTTC. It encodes CASSSTGGARGYGYTF.